What follows are 10 T cell receptor beta chains derived from one specimen sequenced in a study of blood T cell repertoires in COVID-19. Clones were sequenced by immunoSEQ multiplex PCR, and TCRdb holds only the in-frame ones, with some missing. The table has fewer than 75,000 clones, around nine tenths seen once. Input material: peripheral blood. Source of these receptors: a man aged 65 to 79 with acute or convalescent COVID-19.

The chain links TRBV5-1 to TRBJ1-2; TRBD1 might be the D (6 bases). V was clipped by 4 bases and J by 8 bases, with 18 bases between them. The CDR3 sequence is 14 residues long. The V gene's germline CDR1 is SGHRS and CDR2 YFSETQ. CDR3 in amino acids: CASSPVDRRGGYTF. The CDR3 region has the DNA TGCGCCAGCAGCCCAGTCGACAGGCGTGGGGGCTACACCTTC.

The chain couples TRBV6-6 to TRBJ2-7; D ambiguous. Trimming removed 5 bases from V and 1 base from J, with 6 bases in between. Germline CDR1 and CDR2: MNHNY and SVGAGI (reference sequence). This CDR3 comprises 12 residues. CDR3 loop: CASSLSSYEQYF. CDR3 DNA sequence: TGTGCCAGCAGTCTCAGTTCCTACGAGCAGTACTTC.

The chain has TRBV5-6 and TRBJ1-3, with D maybe TRBD1 (6 bases). The CDR3 has 16 amino acids. Germline V gene sequence: CDR1 SGHDT, CDR2 YYEEEE. Trimming left V 4 bases short and J 0 bases short, with 14 bases between. CDR3 in amino acids: CASSRRGQNSGNTIYF. CDR3 sequence (DNA): TGTGCCAGCAGCAGACGAGGACAGAACTCTGGAAACACCATATATTTT.

This chain joins TRBV19 and TRBJ1-5; D gene uncertain. Germline loops: CDR1 LNHDA, CDR2 SQIVND (reference sequence). Trimming stripped 5 bases from V and 7 bases from J, with 9 bases between. There are 12 residues in the CDR3. CDR3: CASSRFGQPQHF. The CDR3 nucleotides read TGTGCCAGTAGTCGATTTGGCCAGCCCCAGCATTTT.

The rearrangement links TRBV19 to TRBJ2-2, with 12 bases identical to TRBD1. The length of the CDR3 is 15 residues. Germline V gene sequence: CDR1 LNHDA, CDR2 SQIVND (reference sequence). The trim removed 6 bases at V and 4 bases at J, leaving 3 bases unmatched. The CDR3 spells CASRWGQGATGELFF. DNA for the CDR3: TGTGCCAGTAGATGGGGACAGGGGGCCACCGGGGAGCTGTTTTTT.

The chain couples TRBV7-2 to TRBJ2-3, with 10 bases identical to TRBD2. The CDR3 consists of 18 residues. CDR1 is SGHTA, CDR2 FQGNSA, per germline. Unmatched junction bases numbered 9, after V lost 3 bases and J lost 0 bases. The CDR3 DNA sequence: TGTGCCAGCAGCTTCGGTCTAGCGGGGGAAACTAGCACAGATACGCAGTATTTT. Residues: CASSFGLAGETSTDTQYF.

The chain recombines TRBV9 with TRBJ2-3; 10 bases line up with TRBD2. With 1 base clipped from V and 0 bases from J, the junction kept 8 bases outside the gene matches. Germline V gives CDR1 SGDLS, CDR2 YYNGEE. This CDR3 comprises 18 residues. In DNA, the CDR3 is TGTGCCAGCAGCGTAATAGGACTAGCGGACCATAGCACAGATACGCAGTATTTT. It yields the protein CASSVIGLADHSTDTQYF.

The J gene is TRBJ2-4, the V gene TRBV6-2 or TRBV6-3, with a possible D match to TRBD1 (6 bases). The CDR3 length is 20 residues. The ends were cut back, 6 bases at V and 0 bases at J, with 27 bases in the middle. CDR1 and CDR2 from the germline V gene are MNHEY and SVGEGT. The CDR3 is CASSRYREPGPELAKNIQYF. In DNA form, the CDR3 reads TGTGCCAGCAGCCGCTACAGGGAGCCAGGCCCAGAGTTAGCCAAAAACATTCAGTACTTC.

The gene calls are TRBV5-1 and TRBJ1-6, with TRBD1 identical over 8 bases. V lost 0 bases and J lost 5; bases outside the gene matches: 4. This CDR3 is built from 16 residues. Germline CDR1 SGHRS, CDR2 YFSETQ. The CDR3 coding sequence is TGCGCCAGCAGCTTGGCCCAGGGGGCTAATAATTCACCCCTCCACTTT. Translating gives CASSLAQGANNSPLHF.

This chain uses TRBV6-2 or TRBV6-3 with TRBJ1-5, with D hard to call. Between the trimmed V and J ends, which lost 2 bases and 0 bases, there was a span of 11 bases. From germline, CDR1 is MNHEY and CDR2 SVGEGT. The CDR3 totals 16 residues. The CDR3 region is CASSYSGLLSNQPQHF. The CDR3 nucleotides are TGTGCCAGCAGTTACAGTGGCCTCCTTAGCAATCAGCCCCAGCATTTT.